The 14 T cell receptor beta chains listed next were all sequenced from one sample in a study of technical replicates of blood from several donors. The method was immunoSEQ multiplex PCR; TCRdb's version includes in-frame clones alone and lacks a portion of them. This table has 50,000 to 80,000 clones, more than 75% appearing once. The sample was PBMCs. The receptors come from a human donor in good health. Some clones in this sample may be carry-over from other donors' samples.

This clone was counted a single time. The chain couples TRBV7-2 to TRBJ1-2; no reliable D call. V was clipped by 5 bases and J by 0 bases, with 7 bases between them. Looked up from germline, CDR1 is SGHTA and CDR2 is FQGNSA. The CDR3 sequence is 13 residues long. The CDR3 DNA is TGTGCCAGCAGCCCGGGATCTAACTATGGCTACACCTTC. It is translated as CASSPGSNYGYTF.

The rearrangement links TRBV6-5 to TRBJ1-6; maybe TRBD1 (6 bases). Germline V gives CDR1 MNHEY, CDR2 SVGAGI. Trimming took 0 bases from V and 4 from J, leaving 10 bases between them. The CDR3 loop spans 16 amino acids. The CDR3 DNA reads TGTGCCAGCAGTTACTCGTGGCAGGGGTATAATTCACCCCTCCACTTT. Protein sequence: CASSYSWQGYNSPLHF.

The chain joins TRBV5-4 to TRBJ2-3, with a possible D match to TRBD1 (5 bases). V was cut by 4 bases and J by 5 bases, with 8 bases left in between. Per germline, CDR1 SGHNT and CDR2 YYREEE (reference sequence). The CDR3 consists of 12 residues. CDR3 sequence: CASSPGQDTQYF. CDR3 DNA: TGTGCCAGCAGCCCCGGACAAGATACGCAGTATTTT.

This clone was found once. The junction departs from germline at one end; a sequencing error may be responsible. The chain couples TRBV19 to TRBJ1-5; D possibly corresponds to TRBD1 (6 bases). Per germline, CDR1 LNHDA and CDR2 SQIVND (reference sequence). The CDR3 covers 20 residues. CDR3 in DNA: TGTGCCAGTAGAACCGACTTCGCAAGGGGGGGGAGGGGAAGCACTCAGCCCCAGCATTTT. It translates to CASRTDFARGGRGSTQPQHF.

CDR3 bases: TGCGCCAGCAGCCAAGATTTCCGCGGGGGTGGTCGGTCACCCCTCCACTTT. Translation gives CASSQDFRGGGRSPLHF. This chain connects TRBV4-3 to TRBJ1-6; weak D call: TRBD1 (5 bases). The CDR3 is 17 residues long. Germline V CDR1 and CDR2: LGHNA, YSLEER. V lost 0 bases, J lost 10 bases, and 19 bases lay in between.

J is TRBJ2-7 and V is TRBV11-2, with a weak D call TRBD2 (7 bases). CDR3 length: 18 residues. Germline loops: CDR1 SGHAT, CDR2 FQNNGV. Between the trimmed V and J ends, which lost 5 bases and 1 base, there was a span of 24 bases. In DNA, the CDR3 is TGTGCCAGCAGCCGACAGGCTAGCGGACGAGGTGGGTCCTACGAGCAGTACTTC. This gives the protein CASSRQASGRGGSYEQYF. Filled out from reference TRBV11-2 and TRBJ2-7, the complete variable domain reads EAGVAQSPRYKIIEKRQSVAFWCNPISGHATLYWYQQILGQGPKLLIQFQNNGVVDDSQLPKDRFSAERLKGVDSTLKIQPAKLEDSAVYLCASSRQASGRGGSYEQYFGPGTRLTVT.

The chain recombines TRBV7-2 with TRBJ2-3; 11 bases are a match to TRBD2. Germline loops: CDR1 SGHTA, CDR2 FQGNSA. The CDR3 length is 18 residues. Unmatched junction bases numbered 7, after V lost 2 bases and J lost 0 bases. CDR3 nucleotide sequence: TGTGCCAGCAGCTTACGAGCCGGGACTAGCGGTAGCACAGATACGCAGTATTTT. This sequence encodes CASSLRAGTSGSTDTQYF.

V is TRBV5-1 and J is TRBJ2-2; TRBD2 matches 11 bases. Germline CDR1 reads SGHRS; CDR2 reads YFSETQ. The CDR3 runs 16 residues. V lost 1 base, J lost 4 bases, and 3 bases stayed unmatched. CDR3 protein: CASSLIAGGGTGELFF. The CDR3 bases are TGCGCCAGCAGCTTGATAGCGGGAGGGGGCACCGGGGAGCTGTTTTTT.

The chain carries TRBV4-2 and TRBJ1-2, with D uncertain. There are 16 residues in the CDR3. The V and J ends lost 3 bases and 1 base respectively, with 15 bases between them. Germline assignment: CDR1 LGHNA and CDR2 YNFKEQ. The CDR3 region has the DNA TGTGCCAGCAGCCAGGATTTAGTTGGACTTAACTATGGCTACACCTTC. It yields the protein CASSQDLVGLNYGYTF.

In this sample, this clone turned up a few times. The chain couples TRBV2 to TRBJ2-1; 12 bases are shared with TRBD2. The CDR3 runs 15 residues. Looked up from germline, CDR1 is SNHLY and CDR2 is FYNNEI. The trim removed 9 bases at V and 4 bases at J, leaving 7 bases unmatched. The DNA of the CDR3 is TGTGCCAGTAAGGGGGGGACTAGCGGGTACAATGAGCAGTTCTTC. This sequence encodes CASKGGTSGYNEQFF.

In its sample, this clone was seen once. The V gene is TRBV30, the J gene TRBJ1-4; TRBD1 is a possible D gene (6 bases). The V end lost 3 bases, the J end lost 7 bases, and 18 bases lay between the germline ends. The CDR3 spans 15 residues. Per germline, CDR1 GTSNPN and CDR2 SVGIG (reference sequence). The CDR3 nucleotides are TGTGCCTGGAGCGATAAACAGGGCGGAGGTGAAAAACTGTTTTTT. Encoded protein: CAWSDKQGGGEKLFF. The variable domain in full, completed from reference TRBV30 and TRBJ1-4, reads SQTIHQWPATLVQPVGSPLSLECTVEGTSNPNLYWYRQAAGRGLQLLFYSVGIGQISSEVPQNLSASRPQDRQFILSSKKLLLSDSGFYLCAWSDKQGGGEKLFFGSGTQLSVL.

J is TRBJ1-3 and V is TRBV7-2; D uncertain. Per the germline V gene, CDR1 is SGHTA and CDR2 is FQGNSA. This CDR3 region has 12 residues. V lost 4 bases and J 12 bases, leaving 13 bases between the germline ends. CDR3 loop: CASSSFGGNIYF. The DNA of the CDR3 is TGTGCCAGCAGCTCCTTCGGCGGGAACATATATTTT. Combining the CDR3 with reference TRBV7-2 and TRBJ1-3 gives the whole variable domain GAGVSQSPSNKVTEKGKDVELRCDPISGHTALYWYRQSLGQGLEFLIYFQGNSAPDKSGLPSDRFSAERTGGSVSTLTIQRTQQEDSAVYLCASSSFGGNIYFGEGSWLTVV.

The J gene is TRBJ1-2, the V gene TRBV6-1, with 7 bases fitting TRBD1. J gave up 6 bases and V 2 bases, and 3 bases lay outside the gene matches. This CDR3 has 13 amino acids. The germline V gene encodes CDR1 MNHNS and CDR2 SASEGT. Written as DNA, the CDR3 is TGTGCCAGCAGTGAAACGACAGGGAATGGCTACACCTTC. This gives the protein CASSETTGNGYTF.

The chain is built from TRBV2 and TRBJ1-5; D is unclear. V was pared by 6 bases and J by 0 bases, with 6 bases between. The CDR3 is 13 residues long. Germline assignment: CDR1 SNHLY and CDR2 FYNNEI. The DNA of the CDR3 is TGTGCCAGCAGGGCAGGTAGCAATCAGCCCCAGCATTTT. Amino acid sequence: CASRAGSNQPQHF. Together with reference TRBV2 and TRBJ1-5, the CDR3 gives the full variable domain: EPEVTQTPSHQVTQMGQEVILRCVPISNHLYFYWYRQILGQKVEFLVSFYNNEISEKSEIFDDQFSVERPDGSNFTLKIRSTKLEDSAMYFCASRAGSNQPQHFGDGTRLSIL.